These 26 T cell receptor beta chains were all obtained from the same sample, sequenced in a study of blood T cell repertoires in COVID-19. Using immunoSEQ multiplex PCR, the repertoire was profiled, and TCRdb retains in-frame clones only, with some absent. This sample has 120,000 or so clones, with around 77% found just once. What was sequenced was peripheral blood. All receptors come from a human donor in a cohort sampled during active COVID-19.

The V call is TRBV7-8, the J call TRBJ1-4; 8 nucleotides agree with TRBD1. V gave up 5 bases and J gave up 3 bases; unmatched junction bases: 8. The germline CDR1 and CDR2 sequences are SGHVS and FQNEAQ. This CDR3 contains 16 residues. CDR3 sequence: CASSLGQGRANEKLFF. DNA for the CDR3: TGTGCCAGCAGCCTAGGACAGGGAAGGGCTAATGAAAAACTGTTTTTT.

The chain has TRBV25-1 and TRBJ1-5; D ambiguous. Trimming removed 5 bases at V and 4 bases at J, with 9 bases between. CDR3 size: 13 residues. Germline values: CDR1 MGHDK, CDR2 SYGVNS. CDR3 bases: TGTGCCAGCAGTATGAGAGAGAATCAGCCCCAGCATTTT. Translation gives CASSMRENQPQHF. Full variable domain (rest looked up from reference TRBV25-1 and TRBJ1-5): EADIYQTPRYLVIGTGKKITLECSQTMGHDKMYWYQQDPGMELHLIHYSYGVNSTEKGDLSSESTVSRIRTEHFPLTLESARPSHTSQYLCASSMRENQPQHFGDGTRLSIL.

The V and J genes are TRBV15 and TRBJ2-7, with D perhaps matching TRBD2 (6 bases). Germline loops: CDR1 LNHNV, CDR2 YYDKDF (reference sequence). The V end was cut by 1 base, the J end by 11 bases, with 15 bases between. CDR3 length: 13 amino acids. This CDR3 is CATSRGRENGEYF. DNA for the CDR3: TGTGCCACCAGCAGAGGCCGGGAGAATGGGGAGTACTTC.

The chain couples TRBV11-2 to TRBJ1-2; 7 bases align to TRBD1. There are 16 residues in the CDR3. Germline V gives CDR1 SGHAT, CDR2 FQNNGV. Trimming at V came to 5 bases and at J to 8 bases, leaving 17 bases not matched to a gene. DNA for the CDR3: TGTGCCAGCAGCGTAAAACTGGGACAGACCCTGGGAGGCTACACCTTC. It specifies CASSVKLGQTLGGYTF.

About this clone: Other DNA sequences in this sample translate to the same CDR3. V gene TRBV29-1 combines with J gene TRBJ1-1; possible D gene TRBD1, 5 bases. V was cut by 5 bases and J by 2 bases, with 12 bases left in between. CDR3 length: 13 residues. CDR1 and CDR2 (germline): SQVTM, ANQGSEA. CDR3 sequence reads: CSVFDSDNTEAFF. The CDR3 nucleotides are TGCAGCGTTTTTGACAGTGATAACACTGAAGCTTTCTTT.

V gene TRBV28 combines with J gene TRBJ2-1; no firm D call. CDR3 size: 13 residues. Trimming took off 1 base at V and 7 bases at J, with 8 bases between the two ends. CDR1 is MDHEN, CDR2 SYDVKM, per germline. CDR3 in DNA: TGTGCCAGCAGTTTATTCCTACGGAATGAGCAGTTCTTC. Translation: CASSLFLRNEQFF.

The chain recombines TRBV7-9 with TRBJ2-7, with TRBD2 as a possible D gene (6 bases). Germline lookup yields CDR1 SEHNR and CDR2 FQNEAQ (reference sequence). This CDR3 is 16 amino acids long. V gave up 5 bases and J gave up 1 base, with 18 bases separating them. The CDR3 region is CASSPQGGVNSYEQYF. In DNA, the CDR3 is TGTGCCAGCAGCCCACAAGGAGGGGTTAATTCCTACGAGCAGTACTTC.

This chain joins TRBV12-3 or TRBV12-4 and TRBJ2-7; possibly TRBD2 for D (6 bases). The CDR3 totals 13 residues. The CDR3 loop is CATGGQNSYEQYF. The CDR3 region has the DNA TGTGCAACAGGAGGGCAGAACTCCTACGAGCAGTACTTC.

The chain recombines TRBV7-3 with TRBJ2-5, with a tentative D call TRBD2 (6 bases). V gave up 8 bases and J gave up 11 bases, with 12 bases separating them. This CDR3 has 10 amino acids. CDR1 and CDR2 from the germline V gene are SGHTA and FQGTGA. CDR3 sequence: CASQPSVQYF. CDR3 sequence (DNA): TGTGCCAGCCAACCTAGCGTTCAGTACTTC.

The chain employs TRBV14 and TRBJ2-7; D is uncertain. In germline, CDR1 is SGHDN, CDR2 FVKESK. Trimming took off 1 base at V and 2 bases at J, with 9 bases between the two ends. This CDR3 region has 14 residues. CDR3 sequence reads: CASSQGSRTYEQYF. DNA of the CDR3: TGTGCCAGCAGCCAAGGTAGCCGAACCTACGAGCAGTACTTC.

This clone was recorded a few times. The chain is built from TRBV5-4 and TRBJ1-2; D might be TRBD1 (5 bases). The CDR3 loop spans 13 amino acids. Trimming removed 0 bases from V and 7 bases from J, with 10 bases in between. The germline V gene has CDR1 SGHNT and CDR2 YYREEE (reference sequence). CDR3 amino acids: CASSLGSGIGYTF. The CDR3 coding sequence is TGTGCCAGCAGCTTGGGGTCAGGGATTGGCTACACCTTC.

This chain links TRBV30 with TRBJ1-1, with 7 bases identical to TRBD1. With V trimmed by 2 bases and J by 0 bases, 3 bases remained unmatched. Germline CDR1 GTSNPN, CDR2 SVGIG (reference sequence). This CDR3 contains 14 residues. CDR3 DNA: TGTGCCTGGAGTTTACAGGGGATGAACACTGAAGCTTTCTTT. Translated: CAWSLQGMNTEAFF.

This rearrangement joins TRBV19 to TRBJ1-1; D remains unclear. Germline CDR1 LNHDA, CDR2 SQIVND (reference sequence). This CDR3 has 13 residues. V lost 3 bases and J lost 7, with 12 bases in between. CDR3 in DNA: TGTGCCAGTAGTATTGGGCCAGGTTTTGAAGCTTTCTTT. Its translation is CASSIGPGFEAFF.

This CDR3 is CASSSGQGPYSGANVLTF. The DNA of the CDR3 is TGTGCCAGCAGTTCGGGACAGGGTCCATACTCTGGGGCCAACGTCCTGACTTTC. The rearrangement links TRBV28 to TRBJ2-6; 9 nucleotides agree with TRBD1. V gave up 4 bases and J gave up 0 bases; unmatched junction bases: 7. Looked up from germline, CDR1 is MDHEN and CDR2 is SYDVKM. This CDR3 is built from 18 residues.

The chain uses TRBV5-6 and TRBJ1-6; D gene uncertain. The CDR3 contains 14 residues. CDR1 is SGHDT and CDR2 is YYEEEE in the germline V gene. Between the trimmed V and J ends, which lost 0 bases and 6 bases, there was a span of 7 bases. The CDR3: CASSLGRINSPLHF. The CDR3 DNA reads TGTGCCAGCAGCTTGGGGCGGATTAATTCACCCCTCCACTTT.

Points on this clone: A much larger clone differs by one base, so this may be a read error. The V call is TRBV11-2, the J call TRBJ2-7, with D maybe TRBD1 (6 bases). The germline V and J ends were trimmed by 5 bases and 3 bases, with 11 bases remaining between them. CDR3 size: 13 residues. The germline gives CDR1 SGHAT, CDR2 FQNNGV. The CDR3 reads CASSPGQNYEQYF. CDR3 sequence (DNA): TGTGCCAGCAGCCCGGGACAAAACTACGAGCAGTACTTC.

This sequence joins TRBV29-1 and TRBJ2-7; 8 bases are a match to TRBD2. Germline values: CDR1 SQVTM, CDR2 ANQGSEA. CDR3 size: 14 residues. J was trimmed by 4 bases and V by 6 bases; bases with no gene match: 11. This CDR3 is CSVYSGATRYEQYF. The CDR3 DNA sequence: TGCAGCGTATATAGCGGGGCGACTAGGTACGAGCAGTACTTC.

This clone appeared a single time. The V and J genes are TRBV20-1 and TRBJ2-7, with 9 bases aligning to TRBD2. This CDR3 is 15 amino acids long. The germline V gene has CDR1 DFQATT and CDR2 SNEGSKA (reference sequence). Germline trimming cut 3 bases from V and 2 bases from J; bases unmatched to any gene: 8. The chain's CDR3 is CSASIGGTSPYEQYF. Here the CDR3 DNA reads TGCAGTGCTAGTATTGGGGGGACTAGCCCCTACGAGCAGTACTTC.

The chain employs TRBV30 and TRBJ2-7, with a tentative D call TRBD1 (5 bases). V was trimmed by 3 bases and J by 0 bases, leaving 18 bases between them. The length of the CDR3 is 16 residues. CDR1 is GTSNPN, CDR2 SVGIG, per germline (reference sequence). This chain's CDR3 is CAWRGRPGIPSYEQYF. CDR3 nucleotide sequence: TGTGCCTGGAGGGGGCGACCAGGGATCCCCTCCTACGAGCAGTACTTC.

V gene TRBV5-1 combines with J gene TRBJ1-1; a weak D match, TRBD1 (6 bases). From germline, CDR1 is SGHRS and CDR2 YFSETQ. This CDR3 comprises 15 residues. V was shortened by 0 bases and J by 5 bases, with 14 bases between the two germline ends. The CDR3 region is CASSLDRARGTEAFF. CDR3 coding DNA: TGCGCCAGCAGCTTGGACAGGGCAAGGGGGACTGAAGCTTTCTTT.

This chain joins TRBV7-9 and TRBJ1-4; D is perhaps TRBD1 (6 bases). This CDR3 is built from 15 residues. Trimming shortened V by 5 bases and J by 4 bases, and 14 bases separated the two germline ends. In germline, CDR1 is SEHNR, CDR2 FQNEAQ (reference sequence). The CDR3 region has the DNA TGTGCCAGCAGCGACAGACAGGACCATAATGAAAAACTGTTTTTT. Amino acid sequence: CASSDRQDHNEKLFF.

This clone was detected only once. The rearrangement links TRBV19 to TRBJ2-7, with 9 bases fitting TRBD1. From germline, CDR1 is LNHDA and CDR2 SQIVND (reference sequence). V shed 3 bases and J 5 bases; nucleotides not matched to a gene: 2. The CDR3 runs 13 residues. The CDR3 DNA reads TGTGCCAGTAGTATCACAGGGGGCGACGAGCAGTACTTC. Amino acids: CASSITGGDEQYF.

The chain combines TRBV20-1 with TRBJ2-7; the D is unclear. The V gene lost 8 bases and the J gene lost 5 bases, with 13 bases spanning the gap. Germline-derived CDR1 and CDR2 are DFQATT and SNEGSKA (reference sequence). The CDR3 runs to 11 residues. The DNA for the CDR3 is TGCAGTACTAATCCGCGAGACGAGCAGTACTTC. Translated, it gives CSTNPRDEQYF.

This clone was seen a single time. This chain connects TRBV3-1 (or the pseudogene TRBV3-2) to TRBJ2-5; 10 bases agree with TRBD2. CDR3 size: 15 residues. Germline V gene lookup returns CDR1 LGHDT and CDR2 YNNKEL (reference sequence). The trim removed 7 bases at V and 2 bases at J, leaving 7 bases unmatched. Here the CDR3 DNA reads TGTGCCAGCATTACAGCGGGAGGGGCTCAAGAGACCCAGTACTTC. This gives the protein CASITAGGAQETQYF.

The rearrangement joins TRBV5-1 to TRBJ2-7; 10 nucleotides align to TRBD2. This CDR3 region has 15 residues. The V and J ends lost 5 bases and 2 bases, in that order; junction bases with no gene match: 7. Germline V gives CDR1 SGHRS, CDR2 YFSETQ. CDR3 in amino acids: CASRVSGGQPYEQYF. The CDR3 region has the DNA TGCGCCAGCAGGGTTAGCGGGGGGCAACCCTACGAGCAGTACTTC.

The table lists this clone with a few counts. The chain combines TRBV6-5 with TRBJ2-4; D uncertain. CDR3 length: 14 residues. The V end was cut by 5 bases, the J end by 0 bases, with 8 bases between. The germline V gene encodes CDR1 MNHEY and CDR2 SVGAGI. Here the CDR3 reads CASSPQVAKNIQYF. The CDR3 coding sequence is TGTGCCAGCAGTCCCCAGGTAGCCAAAAACATTCAGTACTTC.